Reported below is one T cell receptor (beta chain). What this receptor recognizes is not known. No base quality values were provided; no much bigger clone lies one nucleotide off. The collaborating institutions used their own protocols to collect whole blood in K2EDTA tubes. For TCRbeta analysis, collaborators shipped samples as frozen whole blood, isolated PBMCs, or DNA extracted from either of those sample types. The sample belongs to a study of blood T cell repertoires in COVID-19 (dated by TCRdb to the early 2020s). For context, the study as a whole: Collaborator samples came from the United States, Italy and Spain and covered acute and convalescent phases of COVID-19. Deeply sampled blood TCRbeta repertoires from subjects exposed to, actively infected with, or recovered from COVID-19 were included in the dataset. Nearly every sample came with metadata listing a de-identified subject ID, COVID-19 status, age in years and sex. The repertoires were made available in a free public database intended to serve as a resource for research on the immune response to SARS-CoV-2. The material from the prospective study consisted of cDNA or gDNA derived from T cells, B-cell-depleted T cells, or PBMCs. Where available, HLA class I and class II types were taken from metadata supplied by the sample provider and were not determined by assay-based typing. Samples were obtained from the ongoing ImmuneRACE study (first 160 participants) and from some 1,200 subjects provided by 6 global collaborators.

The immunoSEQ Assay, a bias-controlled multiplex PCR, was used to amplify TCRbeta CDR3 regions from genomic DNA. The study's own analysis went as follows. The number of nucleated cells in each sample was estimated from the amplification of reference gene primers within the assay. Sequence reads were collapsed and filtered to measure the absolute abundance of every unique TCRbeta CDR3 rearrangement. For each sample, productive Simpson clonality was calculated as the square root of Simpson's diversity index across productive rearrangements. In TCRdb, the immuneACCESS table is reduced to in-frame sequences with V and J assigned. These tables do not hold every clone; where another copy was compared, an unresolved V gene accounts for under half, and the others remain unexplained. V, J and clone size were drawn from that table, and D and trimming were deduced from the DNA. Present in this sample are about 90,000 clones, about 92% of which were seen just once. Together, the top ten hold about 6.3% of the sample.

Inclusive of the bounding cysteine and phenylalanine, the CDR3 is 17 residues long. Just the 51-base CDR3 DNA is kept, in frame starting at base 1. CDR1 and CDR2, per the germline V gene, are SGHRS and YFSETQ. V is pruned by 0 bases and J by 2 bases, leaving 7 bases of the junction without a gene match. Broader findings and caveats from the paper: How much clinical and demographic metadata was included differed by source and by participant, and the metadata was provided uncurated.

The sequence links TRBV5-1 to TRBJ1-2, with 10 junctional bases fitting TRBD1. Sequencing was done on a sample of peripheral blood. The sequence was collected from a woman aged 55-69 years with active COVID-19. The CDR3 sequence is CASSLDSGTGANYGYTF. The sequenced DNA is TGCGCCAGCAGCTTGGACTCCGGGACAGGGGCGAACTATGGCTACACCTTC.